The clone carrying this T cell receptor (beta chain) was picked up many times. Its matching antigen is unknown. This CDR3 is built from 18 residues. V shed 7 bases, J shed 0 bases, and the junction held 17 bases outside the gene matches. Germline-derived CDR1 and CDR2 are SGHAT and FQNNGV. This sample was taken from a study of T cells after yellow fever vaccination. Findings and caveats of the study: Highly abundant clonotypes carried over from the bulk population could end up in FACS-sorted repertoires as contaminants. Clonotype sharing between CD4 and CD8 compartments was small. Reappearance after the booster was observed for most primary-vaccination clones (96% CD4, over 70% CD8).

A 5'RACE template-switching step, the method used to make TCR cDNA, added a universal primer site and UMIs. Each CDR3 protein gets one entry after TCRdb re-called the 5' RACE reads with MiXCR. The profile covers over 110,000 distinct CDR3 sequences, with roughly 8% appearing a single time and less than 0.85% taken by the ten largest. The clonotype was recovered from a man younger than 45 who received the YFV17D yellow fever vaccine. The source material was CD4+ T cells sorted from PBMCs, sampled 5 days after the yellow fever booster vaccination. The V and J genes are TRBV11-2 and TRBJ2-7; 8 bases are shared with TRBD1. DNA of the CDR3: TGTGCCAGCACCGCGAAAGGCAGGGGGCTTGTCTACTCCTACGAGCAGTACTTC. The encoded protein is CASTAKGRGLVYSYEQYF.